A selection of T cell receptor beta chains follows, all from one sample in a study of control samples from healthy donors and cancer patients. Assay used: immunoSEQ multiplex PCR; TCRdb lists only in-frame clones, some missing. The data show around 120,000 clones, more than 75% seen once. Input material: blood. The receptors shown here come from a woman in her 70s in good health. Each CDR3 is given with its conserved first and last residue. A D gene is named only where the DNA matches it firmly. Clone sizes are given selectively: once, few, many, or a class where the clone is expanded.

TRBD1,-,TRBV6-6,TRBJ1-3,12,TGTGCCAGCGGAACAGGGGGGGACACCATATATTTT,CASGTGGDTIYF
TRBD2,few,TRBV18,TRBJ2-2,18,TGTGCCAGCTCACCTCAGGGACTAGCGGGTGACAACACCGGGGAGCTGTTTTTT,CASSPQGLAGDNTGELFF
TRBD1,-,TRBV7-9,TRBJ1-4,16,TGTGCCAGCAGCTCCCGATTACAGGGGATGAATGAAAAACTGTTTTTT,CASSSRLQGMNEKLFF
TRBD2,-,TRBV3-1/TRBV3-2,TRBJ2-7,18,TGTGCCAGCAGCCAAGAGGGACTAGCGGGGGCCCATTCCTACGAGCAGTACTTC,CASSQEGLAGAHSYEQYF
TRBD1,-,TRBV7-2,TRBJ1-3,15,TGTGCCAGCAGCTTGTACAGGGGAGCTGGAAACACCATATATTTT,CASSLYRGAGNTIYF
-,-,TRBV2,TRBJ2-3,12,TGTGCCAGCAGCGGAGGGGTTGGTACGCAGTATTTT,CASSGGVGTQYF
-,few,TRBV29-1,TRBJ1-2,13,TGCAGGCCGCAGGAGGCAGGGCTCTATGGCTACACCTTC,CRPQEAGLYGYTF
TRBD2,-,TRBV10-1,TRBJ2-2,14,TGCGCCAGCAAGGCGGGGGTAAACACCGGGGAGCTGTTTTTT,CASKAGVNTGELFF
-,-,TRBV2,TRBJ2-3,15,TGTGCCAGCAGTGACGGCCAGGACTACACAGATACGCAGTATTTT,CASSDGQDYTDTQYF
-,-,TRBV3-1/TRBV3-2,TRBJ1-1,14,TGTGCCAGCAGCCAACTGATGCCCAAAAATGAAGCTTTCTTT,CASSQLMPKNEAFF
-,once,TRBV7-3,TRBJ2-2,14,TGTGCCAGCCAGGGCGGGCCAGGGGCCGGGGAGCTGTTTTTT,CASQGGPGAGELFF
TRBD1,-,TRBV9,TRBJ2-5,13,TGTGCCAGCAGCGTCGAACAGGGGAGGACCCAGTACTTC,CASSVEQGRTQYF
-,-,TRBV7-2,TRBJ2-7,13,TGTGCCAGCAGCTTAAGGGACAACTACGAGCAGTACTTC,CASSLRDNYEQYF
TRBD1,-,TRBV19,TRBJ2-5,13,TGTGCCAGTAGTACAGGGGGTTCTAAGACCCAGTACTTC,CASSTGGSKTQYF
TRBD1,-,TRBV10-3,TRBJ1-1,16,TGTGCCATCAGTGAGTCCCAGGGGGGTTTGAACACTGAAGCTTTCTTT,CAISESQGGLNTEAFF
TRBD2,-,TRBV7-2,TRBJ2-1,16,TGTGCCAGCAGACGCACCGGGACTAGCGGATACAATGAGCAGTTCTTC,CASRRTGTSGYNEQFF
-,-,TRBV5-6,TRBJ2-7,14,TGTGCCAGCAGTCGGACACAGCTCTCCTACGAGCAGTACTTC,CASSRTQLSYEQYF
-,once,TRBV7-9,TRBJ2-1,14,TGTGCCAGCAGCTTAGTGCTAGAGGGCTCTGAGCAGTTCTTC,CASSLVLEGSEQFF
TRBD1,-,TRBV19,TRBJ1-6,14,TGTGCCAGTGCGGACAGGGCCTATAATTCACCCCTCCACTTT,CASADRAYNSPLHF
-,few,TRBV2,TRBJ1-6,14,TGTGCCAGCAGTCCCGGTGGGCCTAATTCACCCCTCCACTTT,CASSPGGPNSPLHF
-,-,TRBV2,TRBJ2-1,12,TGTGCCAGTGACGGGGCCTACAATGAGCAGTTCTTC,CASDGAYNEQFF
-,few,TRBV7-9,TRBJ1-3,14,TGTGCCAGCAGTACCCAGCGGCCAGGGAACACCATATATTTT,CASSTQRPGNTIYF
-,-,TRBV19,TRBJ2-2,15,TGTGCCAGTAGTATTAACCCGGGGAACACCGGGGAGCTGTTTTTT,CASSINPGNTGELFF
-,-,TRBV7-9,TRBJ1-5,16,TGTGCCAGCAGCTTAGGCCGAGTTAATTCTAATCAGCCCCAGCATTTT,CASSLGRVNSNQPQHF
-,-,TRBV7-9,TRBJ1-1,13,TGTGCCAGCAGCCCCCAACCCGGGCACAAAGCTTTCTTT,CASSPQPGHKAFF
-,-,TRBV21-1,TRBJ1-1,14,TGTGCCAGCAGCAACGGGACGGTGAACACTGAAGCTTTCTTT,CASSNGTVNTEAFF
TRBD2,-,TRBV7-2,TRBJ2-7,16,TGTGCCAGCAGCGCGGCTAGCTGGGGGGGGTCCTACGAGCAGTACTTC,CASSAASWGGSYEQYF
TRBD2,-,TRBV5-4,TRBJ2-5,17,TGTGCCAGCAGCTTGGCCGGGACTAGCGGGGTTGGGGAGACCCAGTACTTC,CASSLAGTSGVGETQYF
-,once,TRBV3-1/TRBV3-2,TRBJ1-2,14,TGTGCCAGCAGCCCCGAGGTGGTGGCCTTTGACTACACCTTC,CASSPEVVAFDYTF
-,few,TRBV5-1,TRBJ1-1,13,TGCGCCAGCAGGGGGGTGGGGAACACTGAAGCTTTCTTT,CASRGVGNTEAFF
TRBD1,-,TRBV12-3/TRBV12-4,TRBJ2-7,13,TGTGCCAGCAGTATACAGGGGGCTGGCGAGCAGTACTTC,CASSIQGAGEQYF
-,-,TRBV5-1,TRBJ1-1,16,TGCGCCAGCAGGGCTGGCTCCTTATCATTGAACACTGAAGCTTTCTTT,CASRAGSLSLNTEAFF
-,-,TRBV5-1,TRBJ2-2,15,TGCGCCAGCAGCTTGCGCGCTAGTCAAACCGGGGAGCTGTTTTTT,CASSLRASQTGELFF
TRBD1,-,TRBV11-2,TRBJ1-6,15,TGTGCCAGCACCTCCGGGACAGGGTCCAATTCACCCCTCCACTTT,CASTSGTGSNSPLHF
-,-,TRBV5-1,TRBJ1-2,15,TGCGCCAGCAGCTCGTCGGGGGGTCCAAACTATGGCTACACCTTC,CASSSSGGPNYGYTF
TRBD2,-,TRBV5-4,TRBJ2-7,13,TGTGCCAGTACTAGCGGGGGGTCCTACGAGCAGTACTTC,CASTSGGSYEQYF
-,-,TRBV7-8,TRBJ1-2,14,TGTGCCAGCAGCTTAGCGGGCGCAGGCTATGGCTACACCTTC,CASSLAGAGYGYTF
TRBD2,-,TRBV29-1,TRBJ2-7,14,TGCAGCGTTACTGTTGGGGGGGACCTCCACGAGCAGTACTTC,CSVTVGGDLHEQYF
-,few,TRBV18,TRBJ2-7,15,TGTGCCAGCTCACCCCTAAGGGGAGGGGGGCTCGAGCAGTACTTC,CASSPLRGGGLEQYF
-,-,TRBV18,TRBJ1-4,15,TGTGCCAGCTCACCACTAGGGGATGAGAATGAAAAACTGTTTTTT,CASSPLGDENEKLFF
-,-,TRBV7-9,TRBJ2-4,15,TGTGCCAGCAGCTTAGCGGGGGGAGCCAAAAACATTCAGTACTTC,CASSLAGGAKNIQYF
TRBD1,-,TRBV7-8,TRBJ1-2,14,TGTGCCAGCAGCCAACAATTGGAGGGGGCTCAATACACCTTC,CASSQQLEGAQYTF
-,once,TRBV5-1,TRBJ2-3,16,TGCGCCAGCAGCATCTCTAGCCGTGCTAGCACAGATACGCAGTATTTT,CASSISSRASTDTQYF
TRBD1,-,TRBV11-3,TRBJ2-2,17,TGTGCCAGCAGCTTAGGAGTAAGGGGGCGTGAGACCGGGGAGCTGTTTTTT,CASSLGVRGRETGELFF
-,-,TRBV6-5,TRBJ1-2,14,TGTGCCAGCAACCCTAGCCCCGGGTCGGATGGCTACACCTTC,CASNPSPGSDGYTF
-,-,TRBV3-1/TRBV3-2,TRBJ1-2,12,TGTGCCAGCAGCCAGGATAATTATGGCTACACCTTC,CASSQDNYGYTF
-,once,TRBV5-6,TRBJ1-2,12,TGTGCCAGCAGCCTAAGGGATACCGGCTACACCTTC,CASSLRDTGYTF